This record looks at one TCR beta chain sequence and its context. This sample stems from a study of blood T cell repertoires in COVID-19. Study-level background: Acute and convalescent COVID-19 specimens originated in the United States, Italy and Spain.

Profiled with immunoSEQ multiplex PCR; TCRdb holds only in-frame clones, not every one. The table shows approximately 270,000 clones, with more than 80% occurring only once. The CDR3 runs 14 residues. Per germline, CDR1 SQVTM and CDR2 ANQGSEA. Trimming shortened V by 3 bases and J by 6 bases, and 16 bases separated the two germline ends. This clonotype was sampled from a woman younger than 45 with acute COVID-19. The chain recombines TRBV29-1 with TRBJ2-3; D may be TRBD1 (6 bases). The source material was PBMCs or T cells enriched from blood (not recorded which). In DNA form, the CDR3 reads TGCAGCGTTGACCTAGCAGGGGAAGGGGATACGCAGTATTTT. Translation: CSVDLAGEGDTQYF.